This entry lists 29 T cell receptor beta chains sequenced from one sample in a study of blood T cell repertoires in COVID-19. The protocol was immunoSEQ multiplex PCR, while the TCRdb copy is restricted to in-frame clones and leaves out a portion. The repertoire holds 200,000 to 300,000 clones, with 83% as singletons. The sample taken for sequencing was peripheral blood. These receptors all come from a human donor in a cohort sampled during active COVID-19.

The rearrangement uses TRBV19 and TRBJ2-1; TRBD1 matches 7 bases. Trimming cost V 4 bases and J 8 bases; bases outside gene matches: 5. The CDR3 spans 13 residues. The V gene's germline CDR1 is LNHDA and CDR2 SQIVND (reference sequence). The CDR3 coding sequence is TGTGCCAGTAGTAACAGGGGAGTTGATGAGCAGTTCTTC. Translated: CASSNRGVDEQFF. Full variable domain (rest looked up from reference TRBV19 and TRBJ2-1): DGGITQSPKYLFRKEGQNVTLSCEQNLNHDAMYWYRQDPGQGLRLIYYSQIVNDFQKGDIAEGYSVSREKKESFPLTVTSAQKNPTAFYLCASSNRGVDEQFFGPGTRLTVL.

The chain is built from TRBV27 and TRBJ2-3; 8 positions match TRBD1. After removal of 2 bases from V and 7 bases from J, the junction contained 2 bases not matched to a gene. CDR1 is MNHEY and CDR2 is SMNVEV in the germline V gene (reference sequence). The CDR3 covers 13 residues. The CDR3: CASSLDRGYTQYF. For the CDR3, the DNA is TGTGCCAGCAGTTTAGACAGGGGATATACGCAGTATTTT.

A single count supports this clone. The chain has TRBV3-1 (or the pseudogene TRBV3-2) and TRBJ2-5; 9 bases are shared with TRBD1. Germline trimming cut 1 base from V and 5 bases from J; bases unmatched to any gene: 11. CDR1 LGHDT and CDR2 YNNKEL come from the germline V gene (reference sequence). CDR3 length: 17 amino acids. CDR3 in amino acids: CASSQVKGDRVRETQYF. CDR3 bases: TGTGCCAGCAGCCAAGTAAAGGGGGACAGGGTAAGGGAGACCCAGTACTTC.

In its sample, this clone was seen many times. The chain uses TRBV5-1 and TRBJ1-2; TRBD1 agrees at 8 bases. V trimming: 0 bases; J trimming: 1 base; junction bases outside the gene matches: 5. Germline V lookup: CDR1 SGHRS, CDR2 YFSETQ. This CDR3 region has 16 residues. CDR3 sequence reads: CASSLEGTGLNYGYTF. The CDR3 DNA reads as TGCGCCAGCAGCTTGGAAGGGACAGGCCTTAACTATGGCTACACCTTC. Based on the CDR3 plus reference TRBV5-1 and TRBJ1-2, the full variable domain is KAGVTQTPRYLIKTRGQQVTLSCSPISGHRSVSWYQQTPGQGLQFLFEYFSETQRNKGNFPGRFSGRQFSNSRSEMNVSTLELGDSALYLCASSLEGTGLNYGYTFGSGTRLTVV.

This chain joins TRBV19 and TRBJ1-5; 9 bases are shared with TRBD1. V lost 6 bases and J lost 5; bases outside the gene matches: 8. Germline CDR1 and CDR2: LNHDA and SQIVND (reference sequence). The CDR3 covers 15 residues. CDR3 DNA sequence: TGTGCCAGTAGCTCGGACAGGGGAGTGTATCAGCCCCAGCATTTT. Encoded protein: CASSSDRGVYQPQHF.

The CDR3 spells CASSVSRGIREKLFF. The DNA of the CDR3 is TGTGCCAGCAGCGTGAGCAGGGGAATAAGGGAAAAACTGTTTTTT. The chain uses TRBV5-4 and TRBJ1-4, with D maybe TRBD1 (6 bases). V lost 4 bases and J 8 bases, leaving 18 bases between the germline ends. The CDR3 covers 15 residues. Germline-derived CDR1 and CDR2 are SGHNT and YYREEE (reference sequence).

The chain is built from TRBV10-3 and TRBJ1-1; tentatively, D is TRBD1 (6 bases). Trimming took off 0 bases at V and 6 bases at J, with 14 bases between the two ends. The CDR3 has 15 amino acids. Germline V lookup: CDR1 ENHRY, CDR2 SYGVKD. The CDR3 sequence is CAISESLRGMAEAFF. The CDR3 coding sequence is TGTGCCATCAGTGAGTCGCTCAGGGGAATGGCTGAAGCTTTCTTT.

V gene TRBV5-3 combines with J gene TRBJ1-5; 9 bases are shared with TRBD1. Being an ORF, TRBV5-3 has a function that is uncertain. The CDR3 runs 19 residues. The J segment lost 2 bases and the V segment lost 5 bases, leaving 17 bases of the junction unmatched. CDR3 bases: TGTGCCAGAAGGTCACCGGGGACAGGGACTATAGAAGGCAATCAGCCCCAGCATTTT. It specifies CARRSPGTGTIEGNQPQHF.

This CDR3 reads CASSQGGVVPYEQYF. The DNA of the CDR3 is TGCGCCAGCAGCCAAGGCGGAGTAGTTCCCTACGAGCAGTACTTC. This chain joins TRBV4-1 and TRBJ2-7; D unresolved. This CDR3 spans 15 amino acids. Trimming pared 1 base from V and 2 bases from J, leaving 12 bases between. CDR1 MGHRA and CDR2 YSYEKL come from the germline V gene.

This chain links TRBV28 with TRBJ1-4; the match to TRBD1 covers 8 bases. The CDR3 spans 14 residues. Germline V gene sequence: CDR1 MDHEN, CDR2 SYDVKM. After removal of 4 bases from V and 10 bases from J, the junction contained 8 bases not matched to a gene. CDR3 nucleotide sequence: TGTGCCAGCAGTTATCAGGGGGCGCATGGAAAACTGTTTTTT. Protein sequence: CASSYQGAHGKLFF.

The chain carries TRBV7-6 and TRBJ1-2; 8 bases match TRBD1. Germline CDR1 reads SGHVS; CDR2 reads FNYEAQ. This CDR3 spans 17 amino acids. With V trimmed by 5 bases and J by 3 bases, 14 bases remained unmatched. CDR3: CASSRRVQGASDYGYTF. DNA of the CDR3: TGTGCCAGCAGCCGAAGGGTTCAGGGGGCTAGTGACTATGGCTACACCTTC.

The chain has TRBV10-2 and TRBJ2-5, with 11 nucleotides matching TRBD2. The CDR3 has 14 amino acids. CDR1 WSHSY and CDR2 SAAADI come from the germline V gene. V trimming: 6 bases; J trimming: 5 bases; junction bases outside the gene matches: 5. For the CDR3, the DNA is TGCGCCAGCAGAACTAGCGGGAGTGGGGAGACCCAGTACTTC. Translated: CASRTSGSGETQYF.

The V gene is TRBV2, the J gene TRBJ1-1; 9 bases are a match to TRBD1. In germline, CDR1 is SNHLY, CDR2 FYNNEI. This CDR3 has 15 amino acids. J gave up 4 bases and V 6 bases, and 9 bases lay outside the gene matches. The chain's CDR3 is CASRRRGTGTTEAFF. Here the CDR3 DNA reads TGTGCCAGCAGAAGGAGGGGGACAGGGACCACTGAAGCTTTCTTT. The full variable domain, its missing parts supplied by reference TRBV2 and TRBJ1-1, is EPEVTQTPSHQVTQMGQEVILRCVPISNHLYFYWYRQILGQKVEFLVSFYNNEISEKSEIFDDQFSVERPDGSNFTLKIRSTKLEDSAMYFCASRRRGTGTTEAFFGQGTRLTVV.

This clone was picked up a small number of times. This rearrangement joins TRBV12-3 or TRBV12-4 to TRBJ2-1, with D unresolved. This CDR3 has 12 amino acids. V shed 4 bases and J shed 3 bases, with 4 bases lying between them. This CDR3 reads CASSSGYNEQFF. The CDR3 DNA reads TGTGCCAGCAGTTCCGGCTACAATGAGCAGTTCTTC.

CDR3 DNA sequence: TGTGCCAGCAGATTGACAGAGTTATCCGGGGAGCTGTTTTTT. Its protein product is CASRLTELSGELFF. J is TRBJ2-2 and V is TRBV6-4, with D maybe TRBD1 (5 bases). From germline, CDR1 is MRHNA and CDR2 SNTAGT. V gave up 6 bases and J gave up 6 bases, with 14 bases separating them. The CDR3 sequence is 14 residues long.

The chain employs TRBV7-9 and TRBJ1-2; D is unresolved. V shed 5 bases and J shed 0 bases, with 4 bases lying between them. The CDR3 runs to 12 residues. Germline CDR1 reads SEHNR; CDR2 reads FQNEAQ (reference sequence). The CDR3 DNA reads TGTGCCAGCAGCGCAGCTAACTATGGCTACACCTTC. It yields the protein CASSAANYGYTF.

V usage is TRBV29-1 and J usage is TRBJ2-5; the match to TRBD2 covers 14 bases. This CDR3 has 16 amino acids. The V gene end was trimmed by 4 bases and the J gene end by 5 bases; junction bases not matched to a gene: 9. Germline V CDR1 and CDR2: SQVTM, ANQGSEA. The CDR3 bases are TGCAGCGTTGGGACTAGCGGGGGGCCTATAGGGGAGACCCAGTACTTC. Protein product: CSVGTSGGPIGETQYF.

The chain has TRBV28 and TRBJ1-3; TRBD1 matches at 11 bases. Unmatched junction bases numbered 7, after V lost 6 bases and J lost 3 bases. Germline V CDR1 and CDR2: MDHEN, SYDVKM. The CDR3 has 16 residues. The CDR3 loop reads CASRPGQGDFGNTIYF. The CDR3 DNA reads as TGTGCCAGCAGACCGGGACAGGGGGATTTTGGAAACACCATATATTTT.

The chain uses TRBV27 and TRBJ2-1; 7 bases are a match to TRBD1. Germline CDR1 is MNHEY and CDR2 is SMNVEV (reference sequence). The CDR3 contains 13 residues. V gave up 4 bases and J gave up 11 bases; unmatched junction bases: 8. CDR3 sequence reads: CASSSRQGLKQFF. The CDR3 DNA follows: TGTGCCAGCAGTTCTAGACAGGGTTTGAAGCAGTTCTTC.

This clone was counted once. The gene calls are TRBV3-1 (or the pseudogene TRBV3-2) and TRBJ1-4, with TRBD1 matching 9 bases. Germline-derived CDR1 and CDR2 are LGHDT and YNNKEL (reference sequence). The CDR3 is 15 amino acids. Losses at the gene ends were 1 base for V and 5 bases for J; bases not matched to a gene: 2. The CDR3 region is CASSQVGQGNEKLFF. The CDR3 nucleotides are TGTGCCAGCAGCCAAGTAGGACAGGGGAATGAAAAACTGTTTTTT.

The V call is TRBV4-1, the J call TRBJ1-5; D remains ambiguous. The germline V gene encodes CDR1 MGHRA and CDR2 YSYEKL. V was pared by 1 base and J by 5 bases, with 6 bases between. The CDR3 runs to 13 residues. The CDR3 region is CASSQVFDQPQHF. CDR3 nucleotides: TGCGCCAGCAGCCAAGTTTTCGATCAGCCCCAGCATTTT.

The V call is TRBV5-1, the J call TRBJ1-6; 10 bases agree with TRBD1. CDR3 length equals 17 residues. V dropped 4 bases and J dropped 0; count of bases not matched to a gene: 4. Germline loops: CDR1 SGHRS, CDR2 YFSETQ. Here the CDR3 reads CASSPGQGGSYNSPLHF. The CDR3 DNA sequence: TGCGCCAGCAGCCCCGGACAGGGGGGCTCCTATAATTCACCCCTCCACTTT.

This clone appeared a few times. J is TRBJ1-1 and V is TRBV14; 9 nucleotides line up with TRBD1. Per the germline V gene, CDR1 is SGHDN and CDR2 is FVKESK. This CDR3 region has 16 residues. Trimming at V came to 4 bases and at J to 5 bases, leaving 11 bases not matched to a gene. The CDR3 sequence is CASSPHRGRGWTEAFF. The CDR3, as DNA: TGTGCCAGCAGCCCCCACAGGGGGCGAGGTTGGACTGAAGCTTTCTTT.

The chain recombines TRBV9 with TRBJ1-1; the D gene is possibly TRBD1 (6 bases). The CDR3 runs to 14 residues. Between the trimmed V and J ends, which lost 3 bases and 0 bases, there was a span of 9 bases. CDR1 and CDR2 from the germline V gene are SGDLS and YYNGEE. The CDR3, as DNA: TGTGCCAGCAGCGCGGGACATCTGAACACTGAAGCTTTCTTT. Amino acids: CASSAGHLNTEAFF.

V gene TRBV4-1 combines with J gene TRBJ2-1; 7 nucleotides agree with TRBD2. CDR3 size: 19 residues. V gave up 2 bases and J gave up 0 bases; unmatched junction bases: 13. CDR1 and CDR2 from the germline V gene are MGHRA and YSYEKL. Written as DNA, the CDR3 is TGCGCCAGCAGCCAATATTCGGGAAGGGAGGGGAGCTCCTACAATGAGCAGTTCTTC. This encodes CASSQYSGREGSSYNEQFF.

The chain recombines TRBV25-1 with TRBJ1-1, with TRBD1 identical over 7 bases. V lost 7 bases to trimming and J lost 0 bases; unmatched junction nucleotides: 5. The CDR3 extends over 14 amino acids. CDR1 is MGHDK and CDR2 is SYGVNS in the germline V gene. CDR3 protein: CASTETGLNTEAFF. As DNA, the CDR3 is TGTGCCAGCACGGAGACAGGGCTGAACACTGAAGCTTTCTTT.

The V gene is TRBV6-6, the J gene TRBJ1-1, with 9 bases matching TRBD1. Germline loops: CDR1 MNHNY, CDR2 SVGAGI (reference sequence). This CDR3 comprises 13 residues. The trim removed 2 bases at V and 6 bases at J, leaving 1 base unmatched. CDR3 in DNA: TGTGCCAGCAGTTACGACAGGGGGGCTGAAGCTTTCTTT. Amino acids: CASSYDRGAEAFF.

The rearrangement uses TRBV5-8 and TRBJ2-1; possibly TRBD2 for D (5 bases). V lost 0 bases to trimming and J lost 0 bases, with 7 bases between them. The germline gives CDR1 SGHTS, CDR2 YDEGEE. The CDR3 length is 15 residues. The CDR3 coding sequence is TGTGCCAGCAGCTTGGGGGAGAGCTCCTACAATGAGCAGTTCTTC. Its translation: CASSLGESSYNEQFF. The variable domain in full, with the rest retrieved from reference TRBV5-8 and TRBJ2-1, is EAGVTQSPTHLIKTRGQQATLRCSPISGHTSVYWYQQALGLGLQFLLWYDEGEERNRGNFPPRFSGRQFPNYSSELNVNALELEDSALYLCASSLGESSYNEQFFGPGTRLTVL.

This clone was recorded only once. The chain recombines TRBV19 with TRBJ1-5; D gene unclear. CDR3 size: 15 residues. Trimming took off 5 bases at V and 1 base at J, with 12 bases between the two ends. The germline gives CDR1 LNHDA, CDR2 SQIVND (reference sequence). CDR3 bases: TGTGCCAGTAGTCGAGGAACAATAAGCAATCAGCCCCAGCATTTT. Its protein product is CASSRGTISNQPQHF.